Described below is a single T cell receptor beta chain sequence and its context. Its antigen is as yet unknown. The source of the sample is a study of radiation and T cells in renal cell carcinoma. Findings and limits, study-wide: From baseline, blood top tumor clonotypes peaked at 2 weeks post-radiation.

Documented time point: blood 4 weeks post-SBRT, at nephrectomy. Noted treatment: 15 Gy SBRT to primary tumor, nephrectomy 4 weeks later. Nephrectomy followed 15 Gy stereotactic body radiation by 4 weeks. After SBRT, blood was collected at 2 and 4 weeks, plus baseline. This renal cell carcinoma was of the clear cell type. TCRdb's table, derived via immunoSEQ multiplex PCR, lists solely in-frame clones and lacks some. The sample lists approximately 150,000 clones; approximately 86% were seen once. The V gene end was trimmed by 4 bases and the J gene end by 6 bases; junction bases not matched to a gene: 16. Germline assignment: CDR1 LGHNA and CDR2 YSLEER. This CDR3 has 17 residues.

This chain connects TRBV4-3 to TRBJ2-3; 7 bases line up with TRBD1. The clonotype comes from a woman between 50 and 59 years old with renal cell carcinoma. The material was blood, obtained from a patient whose treatment included radiotherapy and nephrectomy. CDR3 amino acids: CASSRHTGGRGSDTQYF. Written as DNA, the CDR3 is TGCGCCAGCAGCCGGCACACAGGCGGCAGGGGGTCCGATACGCAGTATTTT.